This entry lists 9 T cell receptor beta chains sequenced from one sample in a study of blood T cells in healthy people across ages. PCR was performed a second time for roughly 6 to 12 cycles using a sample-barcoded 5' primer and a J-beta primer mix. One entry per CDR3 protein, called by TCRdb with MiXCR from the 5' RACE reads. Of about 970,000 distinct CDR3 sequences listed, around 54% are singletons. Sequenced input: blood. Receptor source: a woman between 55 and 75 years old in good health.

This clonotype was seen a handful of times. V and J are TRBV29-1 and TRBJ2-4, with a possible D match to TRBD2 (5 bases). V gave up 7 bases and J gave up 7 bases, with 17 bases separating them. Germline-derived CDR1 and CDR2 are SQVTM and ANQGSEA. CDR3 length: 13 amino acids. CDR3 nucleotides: TGCAGCGCCTCGGAGGTTACGGTTAACATTCAGTACTTC. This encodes CSASEVTVNIQYF. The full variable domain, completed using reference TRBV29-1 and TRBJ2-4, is SAVISQKPSRDICQRGTSLTIQCQVDSQVTMMFWYRQQPGQSLTLIATANQGSEATYESGFVIDKFPISRPNLTFSTLTVSNMSPEDSSIYLCSASEVTVNIQYFGAGTRLSVL.

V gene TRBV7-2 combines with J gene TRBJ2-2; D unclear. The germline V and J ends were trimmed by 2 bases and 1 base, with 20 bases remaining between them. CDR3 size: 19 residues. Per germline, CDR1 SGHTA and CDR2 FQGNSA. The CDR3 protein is CASSLTARIGLKNTGELFF. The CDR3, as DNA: TGTGCCAGCAGCTTAACCGCCCGCATAGGGCTAAAGAACACCGGGGAGCTGTTTTTT. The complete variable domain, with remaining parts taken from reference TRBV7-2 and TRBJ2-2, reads GAGVSQSPSNKVTEKGKDVELRCDPISGHTALYWYRQSLGQGLEFLIYFQGNSAPDKSGLPSDRFSAERTGGSVSTLTIQRTQQEDSAVYLCASSLTARIGLKNTGELFFGEGSRLTVL.

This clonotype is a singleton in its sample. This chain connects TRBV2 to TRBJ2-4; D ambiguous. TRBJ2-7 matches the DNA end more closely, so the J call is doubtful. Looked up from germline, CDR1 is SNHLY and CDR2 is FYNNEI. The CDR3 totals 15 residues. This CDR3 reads CASSEGITLSYEQYF. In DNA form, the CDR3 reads TGTGCCAGCAGTGAAGGGATTACCCTCTCCTACGAGCAGTACTTC.

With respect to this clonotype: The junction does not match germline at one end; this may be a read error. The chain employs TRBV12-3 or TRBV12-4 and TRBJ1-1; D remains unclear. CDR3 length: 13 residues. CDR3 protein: CAGSFYRATEAFF. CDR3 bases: TGTGCCGGCAGTTTCTACAGAGCCACTGAAGCTTTCTTT.

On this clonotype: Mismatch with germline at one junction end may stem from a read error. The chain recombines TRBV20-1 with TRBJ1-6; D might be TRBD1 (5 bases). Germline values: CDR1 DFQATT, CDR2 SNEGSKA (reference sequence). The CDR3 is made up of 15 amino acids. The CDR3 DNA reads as TGCAGTGCTAGAGATGTTCAAAAGGACAATTCACCCCTTCACTTT. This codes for CSARDVQKDNSPLHF.

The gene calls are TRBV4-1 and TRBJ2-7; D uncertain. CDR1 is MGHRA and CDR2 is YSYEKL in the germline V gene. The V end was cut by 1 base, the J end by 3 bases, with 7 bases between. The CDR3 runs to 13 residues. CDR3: CASSQAFLYEQYF. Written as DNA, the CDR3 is TGCGCCAGCAGCCAAGCTTTTCTCTACGAGCAGTACTTC.

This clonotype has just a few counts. CDR3 residues: CASSRNRGLTDTQYF. CDR3 in DNA: TGTGCCAGCAGCCGCAACAGGGGCCTCACAGATACGCAGTATTTT. The J gene is TRBJ2-3, the V gene TRBV14; 7 bases fit TRBD1. The CDR3 is 15 residues long. The germline V gene encodes CDR1 SGHDN and CDR2 FVKESK. Trimming at V came to 4 bases and at J to 2 bases, leaving 6 bases not matched to a gene. Looking up the rest from reference TRBV14 and TRBJ2-3 gives the full variable domain: EAGVTQFPSHSVIEKGQTVTLRCDPISGHDNLYWYRRVMGKEIKFLLHFVKESKQDESGMPNNRFLAERTGGTYSTLKVQPAELEDSGVYFCASSRNRGLTDTQYFGPGTRLTVL.

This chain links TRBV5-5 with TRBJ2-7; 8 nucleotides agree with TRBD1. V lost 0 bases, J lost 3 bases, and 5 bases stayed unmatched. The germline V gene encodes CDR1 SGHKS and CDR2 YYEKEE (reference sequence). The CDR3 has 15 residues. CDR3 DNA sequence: TGTGCCAGCAGCTTGGATGGGACAGGCCGCTACGAGCAGTACTTC. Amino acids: CASSLDGTGRYEQYF.

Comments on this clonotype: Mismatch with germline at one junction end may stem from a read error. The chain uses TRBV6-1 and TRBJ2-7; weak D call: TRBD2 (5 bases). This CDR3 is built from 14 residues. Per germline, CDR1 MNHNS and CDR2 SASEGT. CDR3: CTSKLPSRGYEQYF. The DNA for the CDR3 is TGTACCAGCAAGTTACCTAGTCGGGGCTACGAGCAGTACTTC.